The clone carrying this T cell receptor (beta chain) appeared a single time. TCRdb fed the RACE reads into MiXCR, producing one record per CDR3 protein. The data show about 180,000 distinct CDR3 sequences, approximately 29% seen once. The entry originates in a study of human T cells and chemical hapten exposure. Germline V gene data show CDR1 as DFQATT and CDR2 as SNEGSKA (reference sequence). The CDR3 has 14 amino acids. With 7 bases clipped from V and 1 base from J, the junction kept 9 bases outside the gene matches. Time point indicated: pre-sensitization, week 0. The treatment denotes: therapeutic diphenylcyclopropenone sensitization with weekly scalp DPC.

The sequencing used whole blood, collected in connection with sensitization to the hapten diphenylcyclopropenone (DPC). This receptor was identified in a woman in her twenties or thirties with alopecia areata. Some clones in this sample may be carry-over from other donors' samples. J is TRBJ2-5 and V is TRBV20-1, with TRBD2 matching over 7 bases. This CDR3 reads CSVSIAGFQETQYF. CDR3 DNA sequence: TGCAGTGTCTCCATAGCGGGCTTCCAAGAGACCCAGTACTTC.